The source of this T cell receptor (beta chain) is a study of blood T cell repertoires in COVID-19. Some clones are missing from TCRdb's copy, which holds only in-frame ones; the method was immunoSEQ multiplex PCR. This sample yields 220,000 or so clones, of which about 80% are seen a single time; about 2.4% belongs to the top ten. The junction had 18 bases not matched to a gene; V was cut back by 3 bases and J by 2 bases. Germline V gene data show CDR1 as LNHDA and CDR2 as SQIVND (reference sequence). This CDR3 comprises 19 residues. The clonotype originates from a woman aged 60 to 75 with acute or convalescent COVID-19. V is TRBV19 and J is TRBJ2-7; 8 bases are shared with TRBD1. What was sequenced was peripheral blood. The CDR3 coding sequence is TGTGCCAGTAGTATTCGTTACGGACAGGGAATTAGTTATCCCTACGAGCAGTACTTC. It is translated as CASSIRYGQGISYPYEQYF.